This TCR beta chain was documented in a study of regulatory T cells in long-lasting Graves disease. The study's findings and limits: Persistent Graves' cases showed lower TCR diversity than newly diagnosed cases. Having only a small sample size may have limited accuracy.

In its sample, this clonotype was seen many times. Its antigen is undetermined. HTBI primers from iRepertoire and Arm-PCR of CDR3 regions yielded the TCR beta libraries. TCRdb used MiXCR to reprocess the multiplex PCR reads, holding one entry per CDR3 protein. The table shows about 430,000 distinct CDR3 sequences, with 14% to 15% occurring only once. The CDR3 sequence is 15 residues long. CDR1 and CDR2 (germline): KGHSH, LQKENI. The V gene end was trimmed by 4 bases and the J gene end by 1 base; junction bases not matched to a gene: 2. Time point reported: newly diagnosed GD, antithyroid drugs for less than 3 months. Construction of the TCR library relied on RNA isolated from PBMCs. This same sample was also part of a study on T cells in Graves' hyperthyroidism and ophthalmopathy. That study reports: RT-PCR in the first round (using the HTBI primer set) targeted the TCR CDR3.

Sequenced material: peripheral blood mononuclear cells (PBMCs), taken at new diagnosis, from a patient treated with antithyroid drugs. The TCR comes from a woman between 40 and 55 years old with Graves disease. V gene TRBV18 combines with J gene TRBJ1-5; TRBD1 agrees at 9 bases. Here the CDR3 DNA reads TGTGCCAGCTCACAACAGGGGGCGAGCAATCAGCCCCAGCATTTT. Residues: CASSQQGASNQPQHF. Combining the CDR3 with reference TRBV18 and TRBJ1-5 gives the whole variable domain NAGVMQNPRHLVRRRGQEARLRCSPMKGHSHVYWYRQLPEEGLKFMVYLQKENIIDESGMPKERFSAEFPKEGPSILRIQQVVRGDSAAYFCASSQQGASNQPQHFGDGTRLSIL.